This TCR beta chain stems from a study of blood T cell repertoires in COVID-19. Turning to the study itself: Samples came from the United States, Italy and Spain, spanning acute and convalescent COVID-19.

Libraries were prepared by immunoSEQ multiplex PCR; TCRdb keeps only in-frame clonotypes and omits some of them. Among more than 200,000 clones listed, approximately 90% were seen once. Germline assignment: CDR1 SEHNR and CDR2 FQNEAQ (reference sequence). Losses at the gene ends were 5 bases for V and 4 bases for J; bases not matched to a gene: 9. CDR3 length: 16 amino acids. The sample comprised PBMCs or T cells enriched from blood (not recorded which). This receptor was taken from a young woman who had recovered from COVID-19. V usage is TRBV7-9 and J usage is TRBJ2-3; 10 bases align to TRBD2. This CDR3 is CASSLTSGMGSDTQYF. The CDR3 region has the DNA TGTGCCAGCAGCCTAACTAGCGGGATGGGGTCAGATACGCAGTATTTT. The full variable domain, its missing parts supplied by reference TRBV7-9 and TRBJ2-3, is DTGVSQNPRHKITKRGQNVTFRCDPISEHNRLYWYRQTLGQGPEFLTYFQNEAQLEKSRLLSDRFSAERPKGSFSTLEIQRTEQGDSAMYLCASSLTSGMGSDTQYFGPGTRLTVL.